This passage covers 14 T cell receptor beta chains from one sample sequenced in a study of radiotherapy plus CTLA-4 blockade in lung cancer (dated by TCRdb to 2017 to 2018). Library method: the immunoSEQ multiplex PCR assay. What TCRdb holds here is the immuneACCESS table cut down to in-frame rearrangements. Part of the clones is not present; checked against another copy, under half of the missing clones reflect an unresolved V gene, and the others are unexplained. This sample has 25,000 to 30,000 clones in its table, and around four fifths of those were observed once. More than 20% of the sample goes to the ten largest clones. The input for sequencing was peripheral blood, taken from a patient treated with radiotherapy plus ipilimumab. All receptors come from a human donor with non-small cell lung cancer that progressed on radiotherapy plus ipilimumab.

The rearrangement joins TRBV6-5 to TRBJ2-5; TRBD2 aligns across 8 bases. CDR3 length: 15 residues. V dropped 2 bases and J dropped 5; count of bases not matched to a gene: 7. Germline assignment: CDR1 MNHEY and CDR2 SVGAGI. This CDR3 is CASSYAPGGRETQYF. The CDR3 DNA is TGTGCCAGCAGTTACGCCCCGGGGGGGCGGGAGACCCAGTACTTC.

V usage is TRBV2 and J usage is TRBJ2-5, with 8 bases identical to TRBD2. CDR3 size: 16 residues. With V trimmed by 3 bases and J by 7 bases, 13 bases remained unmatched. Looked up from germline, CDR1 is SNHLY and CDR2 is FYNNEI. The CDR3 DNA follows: TGTGCCAGCAGTGATCGAGCGGGAGAGCTTTATGGGACCCAGTACTTC. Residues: CASSDRAGELYGTQYF.

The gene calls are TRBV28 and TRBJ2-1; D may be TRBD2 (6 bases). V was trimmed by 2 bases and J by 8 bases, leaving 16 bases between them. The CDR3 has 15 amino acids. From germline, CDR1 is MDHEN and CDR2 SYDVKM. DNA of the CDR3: TGTGCCAGCAGTTTAACTTTATCTTCGGGGGATGAGCAGTTCTTC. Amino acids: CASSLTLSSGDEQFF.

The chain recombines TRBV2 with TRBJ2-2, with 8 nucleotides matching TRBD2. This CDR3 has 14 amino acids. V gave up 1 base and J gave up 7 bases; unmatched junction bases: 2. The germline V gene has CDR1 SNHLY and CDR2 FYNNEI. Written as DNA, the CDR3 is TGTGCCAGCAGTGAAGTCCGGGAGGGCGGGGAGCTGTTTTTT. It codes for CASSEVREGGELFF.

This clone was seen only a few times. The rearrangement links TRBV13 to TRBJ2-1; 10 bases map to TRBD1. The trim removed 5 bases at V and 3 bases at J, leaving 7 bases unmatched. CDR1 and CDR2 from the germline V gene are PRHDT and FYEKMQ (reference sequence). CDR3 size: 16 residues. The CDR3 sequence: CASSKPGQGHYNEQFF. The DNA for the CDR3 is TGTGCCAGCAGCAAACCGGGACAGGGGCACTACAATGAGCAGTTCTTC. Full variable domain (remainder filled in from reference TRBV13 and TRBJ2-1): AAGVIQSPRHLIKEKRETATLKCYPIPRHDTVYWYQQGPGQDPQFLISFYEKMQSDKGSIPDRFSAQQFSDYHSELNMSSLELGDSALYFCASSKPGQGHYNEQFFGPGTRLTVL.

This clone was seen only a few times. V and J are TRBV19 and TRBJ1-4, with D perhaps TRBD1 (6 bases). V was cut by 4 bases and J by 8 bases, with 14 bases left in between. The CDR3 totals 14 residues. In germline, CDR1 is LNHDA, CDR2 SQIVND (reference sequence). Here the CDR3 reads CASSTGAAGEKLFF. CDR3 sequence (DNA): TGTGCCAGTAGTACAGGGGCCGCGGGAGAAAAACTGTTTTTT.

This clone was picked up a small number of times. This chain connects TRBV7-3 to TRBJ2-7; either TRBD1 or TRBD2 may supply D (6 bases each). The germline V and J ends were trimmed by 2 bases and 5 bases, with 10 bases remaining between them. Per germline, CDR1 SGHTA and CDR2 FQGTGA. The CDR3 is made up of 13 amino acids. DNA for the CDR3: TGTGCCAGCAGCTTACTCGGGGGCGACGAGCAGTACTTC. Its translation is CASSLLGGDEQYF.

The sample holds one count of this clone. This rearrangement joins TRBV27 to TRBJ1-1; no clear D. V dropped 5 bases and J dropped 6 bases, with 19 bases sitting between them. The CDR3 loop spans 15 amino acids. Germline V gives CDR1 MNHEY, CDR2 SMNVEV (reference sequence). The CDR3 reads CASSPSPWESAEAFF. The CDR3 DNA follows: TGTGCCAGCAGTCCCTCCCCCTGGGAATCCGCTGAAGCTTTCTTT.

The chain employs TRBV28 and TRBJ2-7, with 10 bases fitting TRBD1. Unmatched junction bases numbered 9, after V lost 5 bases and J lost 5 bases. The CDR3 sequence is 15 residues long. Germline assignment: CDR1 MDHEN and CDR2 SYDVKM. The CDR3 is CASSPMTGGEDEQYF. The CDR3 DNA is TGTGCCAGCAGTCCCATGACAGGGGGCGAGGACGAGCAGTACTTC.

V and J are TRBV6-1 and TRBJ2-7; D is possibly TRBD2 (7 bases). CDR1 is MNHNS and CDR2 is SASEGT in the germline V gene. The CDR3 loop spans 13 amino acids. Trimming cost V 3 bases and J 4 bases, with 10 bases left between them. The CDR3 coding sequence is TGTGCCAGCAGTGAGGGAGGGACATACGAGCAGTACTTC. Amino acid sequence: CASSEGGTYEQYF.

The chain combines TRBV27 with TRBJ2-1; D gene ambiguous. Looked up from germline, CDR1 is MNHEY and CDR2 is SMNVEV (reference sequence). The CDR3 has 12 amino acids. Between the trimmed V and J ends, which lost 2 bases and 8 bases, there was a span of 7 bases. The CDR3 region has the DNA TGTGCCAGCAGTTTAAAGGGCCATGAGCAGTTCTTC. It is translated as CASSLKGHEQFF.

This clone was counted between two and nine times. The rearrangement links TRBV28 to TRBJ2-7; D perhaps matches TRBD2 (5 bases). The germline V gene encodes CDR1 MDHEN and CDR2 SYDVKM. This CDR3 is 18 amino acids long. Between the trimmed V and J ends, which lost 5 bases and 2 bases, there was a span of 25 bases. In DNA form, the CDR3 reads TGTGCCAGCAGTCCCCTTTCGTGGGATGAGGGAGACCCCTACGAGCAGTACTTC. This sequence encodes CASSPLSWDEGDPYEQYF.

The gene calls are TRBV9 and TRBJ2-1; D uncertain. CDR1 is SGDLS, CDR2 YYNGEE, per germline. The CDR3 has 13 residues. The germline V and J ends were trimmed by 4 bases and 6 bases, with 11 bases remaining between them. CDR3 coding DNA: TGTGCCAGCAGCCCCTCTCACACCAATGAGCAGTTCTTC. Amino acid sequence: CASSPSHTNEQFF. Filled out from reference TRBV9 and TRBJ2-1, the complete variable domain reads DSGVTQTPKHLITATGQRVTLRCSPRSGDLSVYWYQQSLDQGLQFLIQYYNGEERAKGNILERFSAQQFPDLHSELNLSSLELGDSALYFCASSPSHTNEQFFGPGTRLTVL.

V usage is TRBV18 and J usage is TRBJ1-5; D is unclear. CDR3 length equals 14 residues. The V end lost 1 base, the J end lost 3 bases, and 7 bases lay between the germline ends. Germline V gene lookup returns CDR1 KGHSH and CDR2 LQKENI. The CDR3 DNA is TGTGCCAGCTCACCACTTCGGGTCAATCAGCCCCAGCATTTT. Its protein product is CASSPLRVNQPQHF.